The next 21 T cell receptor beta chains were all read from a single sample in a study of T cells in localized non-small cell lung cancer. Clones were sequenced by immunoSEQ multiplex PCR, and TCRdb holds only the in-frame ones, with some missing. This table has roughly 35,000 clones, 92% appearing once. Specimen: peripheral blood, collected before any cancer treatment. Receptor source: a female donor over 55 with stage I lung adenocarcinoma.

The gene calls are TRBV7-8 and TRBJ1-5; no definite D call. This CDR3 is 14 amino acids long. V was clipped by 3 bases and J by 4 bases, with 10 bases between them. CDR1 SGHVS and CDR2 FQNEAQ come from the germline V gene. CDR3 sequence (DNA): TGTGCCAGCAGCTTTGAAGGCGGGAATCAGCCCCAGCATTTT. Translation: CASSFEGGNQPQHF.

The V and J genes are TRBV28 and TRBJ1-2; maybe TRBD1 (6 bases). The length of the CDR3 is 11 residues. Trimming took off 11 bases at V and 8 bases at J, with 15 bases between the two ends. The germline V gene has CDR1 MDHEN and CDR2 SYDVKM. The CDR3 sequence is CAAVRGGGYTF. The CDR3, as DNA: TGTGCCGCCGTCAGGGGAGGGGGCTACACCTTC.

This chain connects TRBV6-6 to TRBJ1-2, with D possibly matching TRBD1 (6 bases). CDR1 MNHNY and CDR2 SVGAGI come from the germline V gene (reference sequence). This CDR3 comprises 15 residues. V dropped 0 bases and J dropped 2 bases, with 10 bases sitting between them. The CDR3 loop reads CASSYSGALNYGYTF. CDR3 in DNA: TGTGCCAGCAGTTACTCGGGGGCCTTAAACTATGGCTACACCTTC.

The V call is TRBV30, the J call TRBJ2-7; no definite D call. Deletions cut 2 bases from V and 5 bases from J, with 7 bases between. Germline V lookup: CDR1 GTSNPN, CDR2 SVGIG (reference sequence). The CDR3 consists of 11 residues. CDR3: CAWSSVHEQYF. CDR3 bases: TGTGCCTGGAGTTCCGTCCACGAGCAGTACTTC.

This chain uses TRBV9 with TRBJ2-2; TRBD1 matches at 10 bases. J was trimmed by 7 bases and V by 4 bases; bases with no gene match: 10. There are 16 residues in the CDR3. The germline CDR1 and CDR2 sequences are SGDLS and YYNGEE. CDR3 coding DNA: TGTGCCAGCAGCCCAGTAGGGACAGGGGTACGCGGGGAGCTGTTTTTT. Encoded protein: CASSPVGTGVRGELFF.

The V call is TRBV7-9, the J call TRBJ2-2; D is undetermined. Germline CDR1 SEHNR, CDR2 FQNEAQ (reference sequence). Trimming stripped 5 bases from V and 5 bases from J, with 3 bases between. CDR3 length: 11 residues. The CDR3: CASSVTGELFF. Written as DNA, the CDR3 is TGTGCCAGCAGCGTAACCGGGGAGCTGTTTTTT.

The chain combines TRBV27 with TRBJ2-2; D perhaps matches TRBD1 (6 bases). Germline CDR1 is MNHEY and CDR2 is SMNVEV (reference sequence). The CDR3 has 14 amino acids. Trimming shortened V by 6 bases and J by 1 base, and 9 bases separated the two germline ends. DNA for the CDR3: TGTGCCAGCAGATTGGACAGGAACACCGGGGAGCTGTTTTTT. It encodes CASRLDRNTGELFF.

This clone was detected only once. This CDR3 reads CASSEADGVEAFF. CDR3 DNA sequence: TGTGCCAGCAGTGAAGCTGATGGGGTTGAAGCTTTCTTT. The genes are TRBV6-1 and TRBJ1-1; D call uncertain. The CDR3 loop spans 13 amino acids. V was clipped by 0 bases and J by 7 bases, with 9 bases between them. CDR1 and CDR2 from the germline V gene are MNHNS and SASEGT.

The chain couples TRBV2 to TRBJ1-4, with a possible D match to TRBD1 (5 bases). CDR1 and CDR2 (germline): SNHLY, FYNNEI. The CDR3 runs 14 residues. Trimming removed 3 bases at V and 7 bases at J, with 12 bases between. The CDR3 protein is CASSDRTPAEKLFF. CDR3 DNA sequence: TGTGCCAGCAGTGATCGGACACCTGCTGAAAAACTGTTTTTT.

The chain recombines TRBV5-5 with TRBJ2-1; D unresolved. The V gene's germline CDR1 is SGHKS and CDR2 YYEKEE (reference sequence). Trimming shortened V by 4 bases and J by 5 bases, and 19 bases separated the two germline ends. CDR3 length: 16 amino acids. The CDR3 loop is CASSAVTGPLNNEQFF. CDR3 DNA: TGTGCCAGCAGCGCTGTGACCGGGCCTTTGAACAATGAGCAGTTCTTC.

The V gene is TRBV4-1, the J gene TRBJ2-2; perhaps TRBD2 as D (6 bases). The V and J ends lost 4 bases and 7 bases respectively, with 25 bases between them. The CDR3 extends over 18 amino acids. Germline V gene sequence: CDR1 MGHRA, CDR2 YSYEKL. The CDR3 region has the DNA TGCGCCAGCAGCCTAGACCAAGGCAGCCCCGGGGGTAGCGGGGAGCTGTTTTTT. Its protein product is CASSLDQGSPGGSGELFF.

For the CDR3, the DNA is TGCGCCAGCAGTCCGACAGGGAGTCATGGCTACACCTTC. Translating it yields CASSPTGSHGYTF. The V and J genes are TRBV23-1 and TRBJ1-2, with 7 nucleotides matching TRBD1. TRBV23-1 is assigned to the ORF class and has an uncertain function. Unmatched junction bases numbered 5, after V lost 4 bases and J lost 6 bases. The CDR3 covers 13 residues.

This rearrangement joins TRBV7-8 to TRBJ1-5, with D possibly TRBD1 on 6 matching bases. The V and J ends lost 5 bases and 2 bases respectively, with 13 bases between them. Per germline, CDR1 SGHVS and CDR2 FQNEAQ. This CDR3 comprises 15 residues. Written as DNA, the CDR3 is TGTGCCAGCAGCCCCCAGGGGATGGGCAATCAGCCCCAGCATTTT. Translated: CASSPQGMGNQPQHF.

V gene TRBV15 combines with J gene TRBJ2-5; D is undetermined. With 3 bases removed from V and 2 bases from J, the gap between germline ends came to 7 bases. The germline V gene encodes CDR1 LNHNV and CDR2 YYDKDF (reference sequence). There are 13 residues in the CDR3. The CDR3 DNA sequence: TGTGCCACCAGCAGTTTGGGGCAAGAGACCCAGTACTTC. It encodes CATSSLGQETQYF.

The chain uses TRBV6-1 and TRBJ2-5, with no clear D. This CDR3 contains 13 residues. The germline V gene encodes CDR1 MNHNS and CDR2 SASEGT. Trimming took off 2 bases at V and 2 bases at J, with 6 bases between the two ends. CDR3: CASSELGQETQYF. CDR3 nucleotides: TGTGCCAGCAGTGAATTGGGACAAGAGACCCAGTACTTC.

The CDR3 protein is CASSFGALRNEKLFF. The CDR3 bases are TGTGCCAGCAGCTTCGGGGCCCTGCGTAATGAAAAACTGTTTTTT. This chain joins TRBV5-6 and TRBJ1-4; D is possibly TRBD1 (5 bases). Germline values: CDR1 SGHDT, CDR2 YYEEEE. Trimming pared 2 bases from V and 4 bases from J, leaving 12 bases between. The CDR3 is 15 residues long.

The CDR3: CASSQDRITEAFF. The DNA of the CDR3 is TGCGCCAGCAGCCAAGATAGGATCACTGAAGCTTTCTTT. The rearrangement joins TRBV4-3 to TRBJ1-1; D is unclear. Trimming cost V 0 bases and J 4 bases, with 6 bases left between them. Germline V gene data show CDR1 as LGHNA and CDR2 as YSLEER. The CDR3 extends over 13 amino acids.

The V gene is TRBV30, the J gene TRBJ1-1, with 8 bases lining up with TRBD1. CDR1 is GTSNPN, CDR2 SVGIG, per germline (reference sequence). V was clipped by 5 bases and J by 4 bases; unmatched bases: 6. The CDR3 is 13 residues long. CDR3 sequence reads: CAWGTGYITEAFF. Written as DNA, the CDR3 is TGTGCCTGGGGGACAGGCTATATCACTGAAGCTTTCTTT.

The rearrangement uses TRBV5-1 and TRBJ1-1; 8 bases line up with TRBD1. Germline V lookup: CDR1 SGHRS, CDR2 YFSETQ. V was clipped by 4 bases and J by 2 bases; unmatched bases: 10. The CDR3 extends over 16 amino acids. The CDR3 region has the DNA TGCGCCAGCAGCACCATCCCAGGGGGCTTAAACACTGAAGCTTTCTTT. It is translated as CASSTIPGGLNTEAFF.

V gene TRBV28 combines with J gene TRBJ2-1; D might be TRBD2 (6 bases). V was pared by 8 bases and J by 0 bases, with 23 bases between. The germline V gene has CDR1 MDHEN and CDR2 SYDVKM. This CDR3 has 18 amino acids. The CDR3 is CASVSDFGAGISYNEQFF. In DNA form, the CDR3 reads TGTGCCAGCGTTTCCGACTTTGGGGCGGGGATCTCCTACAATGAGCAGTTCTTC.

The gene calls are TRBV7-9 and TRBJ2-3; D gene uncertain. Trimming shortened V by 9 bases and J by 5 bases, and 12 bases separated the two germline ends. The CDR3 consists of 12 residues. CDR1 and CDR2 (germline): SEHNR, FQNEAQ (reference sequence). CDR3 sequence (DNA): TGTGCCAGTCTCGGAGTGGGAGATACGCAGTATTTT. It yields the protein CASLGVGDTQYF.